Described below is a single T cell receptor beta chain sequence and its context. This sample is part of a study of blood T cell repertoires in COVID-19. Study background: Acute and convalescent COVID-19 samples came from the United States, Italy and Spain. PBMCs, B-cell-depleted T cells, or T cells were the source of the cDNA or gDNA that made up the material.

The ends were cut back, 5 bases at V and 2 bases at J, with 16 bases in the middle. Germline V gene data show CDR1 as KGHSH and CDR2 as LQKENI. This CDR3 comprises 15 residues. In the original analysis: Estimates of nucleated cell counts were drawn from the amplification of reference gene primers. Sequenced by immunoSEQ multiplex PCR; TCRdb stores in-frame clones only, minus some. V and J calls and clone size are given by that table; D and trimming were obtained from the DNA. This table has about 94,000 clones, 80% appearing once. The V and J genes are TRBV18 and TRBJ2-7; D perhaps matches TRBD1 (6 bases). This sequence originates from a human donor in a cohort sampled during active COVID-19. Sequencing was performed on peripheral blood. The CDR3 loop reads CASSTNRARAYEQYF. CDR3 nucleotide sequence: TGTGCCAGCTCAACCAACAGGGCGCGGGCCTACGAGCAGTACTTC.